This entry concerns a single T cell receptor (beta chain). No antigen is known for it. This specimen comes from a study of T cell responses to AZD1222 COVID-19 vaccine. Study observations and caveats: The CD4 TCRs associated with vaccination extended across spike and predominated at 160-218 and 743-854. Among the donors, most were white British and more were female, and clonal diversity was possibly underestimated.

TCRdb keeps only in-frame clones here, not all; method: immunoSEQ multiplex PCR. This table holds tens of thousands of clones, roughly three quarters found once. The V segment lost 0 bases and the J segment 4 bases; nucleotides outside the gene matches: 14. CDR1 LGHDT and CDR2 YNNKEL come from the germline V gene (reference sequence). This CDR3 is built from 18 residues. The sequence was collected from an adult who received the AZD1222 COVID-19 vaccine. The V gene is TRBV3-1 (or the pseudogene TRBV3-2), the J gene TRBJ1-2; 7 bases are shared with TRBD1. The material was peripheral blood, obtained 28 days after the second AZD1222 dose. CDR3 region: CASSQDRGGRGLLYGYTF. CDR3 bases: TGTGCCAGCAGCCAAGACCGGGGAGGAAGGGGGCTCCTCTATGGCTACACCTTC.